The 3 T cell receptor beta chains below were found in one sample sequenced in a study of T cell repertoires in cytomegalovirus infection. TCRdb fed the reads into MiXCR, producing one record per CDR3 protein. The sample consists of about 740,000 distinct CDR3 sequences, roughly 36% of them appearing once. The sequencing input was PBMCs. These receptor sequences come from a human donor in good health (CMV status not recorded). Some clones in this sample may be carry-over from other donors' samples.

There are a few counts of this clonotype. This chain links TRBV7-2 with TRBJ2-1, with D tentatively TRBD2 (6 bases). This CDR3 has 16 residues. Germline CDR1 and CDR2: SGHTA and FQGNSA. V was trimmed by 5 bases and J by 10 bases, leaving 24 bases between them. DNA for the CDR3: TGTGCCAGCAGCCCCCGAGGTGGTCTAGCACGGGGGGAGCAGTTCTTC. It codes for CASSPRGGLARGEQFF.

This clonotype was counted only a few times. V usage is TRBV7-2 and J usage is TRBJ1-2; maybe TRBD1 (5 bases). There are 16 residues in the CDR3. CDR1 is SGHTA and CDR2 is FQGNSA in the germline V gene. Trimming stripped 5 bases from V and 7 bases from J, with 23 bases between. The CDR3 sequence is CASSPGLGKGKGGYTF. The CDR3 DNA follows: TGTGCCAGCAGCCCCGGGCTTGGGAAGGGGAAAGGTGGCTACACCTTC.

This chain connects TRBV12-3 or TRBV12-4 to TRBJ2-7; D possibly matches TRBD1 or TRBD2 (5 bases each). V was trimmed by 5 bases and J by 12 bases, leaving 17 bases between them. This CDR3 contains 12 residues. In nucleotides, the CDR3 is TGTGCCAGCAGTCCGCCCGCGAGGGGACCGTACTTC. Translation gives CASSPPARGPYF.